This is a list of T cell receptor beta chains from one sample in a study of shared clonotypes between healthy human individuals. Data came from immunoSEQ multiplex PCR; TCRdb stores just in-frame clones and leaves some out. The sample contains some 490,000 clones, almost 80% of which appear only once. The specimen sequenced was PBMCs. The receptors here all came from a woman aged 40 to 49 in good health. Some clones in this sample may be carry-over from other donors' samples. The CDR3 runs from the conserved cysteine through the conserved F or W. The D gene is left open where the match is weak. Not every row has a clone size; where given, it reads once, few, many or a size class.

>few|TRBD1|TRBJ1-2|TRBV5-4
TGTGCCAGCACCTCAGGGGACAGAAATCGTGATGGCTACACCTTC
CASTSGDRNRDGYTF
>.|.|TRBJ2-5|TRBV29-1
TGCAGCGTCTGTAAGGGGGGGGAGACCCAGTACTTC
CSVCKGGETQYF
>.|TRBD1|TRBJ1-2|TRBV29-1
TGCAGCGTTGTACAGGGGTTATATGGCTACACCTTC
CSVVQGLYGYTF
>.|TRBD1|TRBJ2-7|TRBV4-3
TGCGCCAGCAGCCAACCGGGGACAGGGATCAACCACTCCTACGAGCAGTACTTC
CASSQPGTGINHSYEQYF
>once|.|TRBJ2-5|TRBV4-1
TGCGCCAGCAGCCAAGTGTTCCGGACACAAGAGACCCAGTACTTC
CASSQVFRTQETQYF
>.|TRBD2|TRBJ2-1|TRBV30
TGTGCCTGGGACCTCGGAGGGCTAGCGGGAGTGGTTGAGCAGTTCTTC
CAWDLGGLAGVVEQFF
>once|.|TRBJ1-6|TRBV14
TGTGCCAGCAGCCGGTTGATGGGGGGGAATTCACCCCTCCACTTT
CASSRLMGGNSPLHF
>.|.|TRBJ2-7|TRBV14
TGTGCCAGCAGCCCGGTGACCTACGAGCAGTACTTC
CASSPVTYEQYF
>.|.|TRBJ2-1|TRBV7-8
TGTGCCAGCAGCAAAGATCGTTCTCGGCATGAGCAGTTCTTC
CASSKDRSRHEQFF
>.|.|TRBJ2-7|TRBV2
TGTGCCAGCAGTGGCGGTCTAGTCTACGAGCAGTACTTC
CASSGGLVYEQYF
>.|.|TRBJ1-1|TRBV11-2
TGTGCCAGCAGCTTCGGGGGGGTCACTGAAGCTTTCTTT
CASSFGGVTEAFF